The 7 T cell receptor beta chains reported below all come from one sample, sequenced in a study of T cell responses to AZD1222 COVID-19 vaccine. The protocol was immunoSEQ multiplex PCR, while the TCRdb copy is restricted to in-frame clones and leaves out a portion. The sample holds about 120,000 clones; approximately 90% are singletons and the top ten take over 8.5%. Sequencing was performed on peripheral blood, taken on day 0 of MenACWY control vaccination. These receptors came from an adult in good health.

The chain combines TRBV6-1 with TRBJ2-7; 9 nucleotides align to TRBD1. The germline CDR1 and CDR2 sequences are MNHNS and SASEGT. J lost 4 bases, V lost 1 base, and 5 bases had no gene match. The CDR3 is made up of 15 amino acids. DNA for the CDR3: TGTGCCAGCAGTGAAGGTGGGACAGGGTCGTACGAGCAGTACTTC. It specifies CASSEGGTGSYEQYF.

The gene calls are TRBV5-1 and TRBJ1-1; TRBD1 matches at 10 bases. Germline CDR1 is SGHRS and CDR2 is YFSETQ. Germline trimming cut 4 bases from V and 0 bases from J; bases unmatched to any gene: 3. The CDR3 contains 15 residues. The CDR3 region has the DNA TGCGCCAGCAGCCTGACAGGGGGCATGAACACTGAAGCTTTCTTT. Translated, it gives CASSLTGGMNTEAFF.

This chain joins TRBV12-3 or TRBV12-4 and TRBJ2-7; D call uncertain. V lost 0 bases and J lost 4, with 7 bases in between. The CDR3 is 13 residues long. The CDR3 region has the DNA TGTGCCAGCAGTTTAGCGCATGGGTACGAGCAGTACTTC. It codes for CASSLAHGYEQYF.

The chain links TRBV30 to TRBJ2-2, with a tentative D call TRBD1 (6 bases). Trimming stripped 2 bases from V and 3 bases from J, with 13 bases between. CDR3 length: 15 amino acids. From germline, CDR1 is GTSNPN and CDR2 SVGIG (reference sequence). CDR3 nucleotides: TGTGCCTGGAGTATAGTGGGGGCCCACACCGGGGAGCTGTTTTTT. Protein product: CAWSIVGAHTGELFF.

The chain recombines TRBV7-8 with TRBJ2-7; TRBD2 is a possible D gene (6 bases). Between the trimmed V and J ends, which lost 5 bases and 6 bases, there was a span of 11 bases. This CDR3 is 12 amino acids long. Germline CDR1 SGHVS, CDR2 FQNEAQ. The DNA of the CDR3 is TGTGCCAGCAGCCTCCAGGGACTCGAGCAGTACTTC. Its protein is CASSLQGLEQYF.

The V gene is TRBV19, the J gene TRBJ2-7, with a tentative D call TRBD1 (6 bases). CDR3 length: 14 amino acids. The germline V gene encodes CDR1 LNHDA and CDR2 SQIVND (reference sequence). V lost 3 bases and J lost 1, with 10 bases in between. In DNA, the CDR3 is TGTGCCAGTAGTATCCGGGACAAGTCCTACGAGCAGTACTTC. Amino acids: CASSIRDKSYEQYF.

The V call is TRBV5-6, the J call TRBJ1-2, with D possibly being TRBD1 (5 bases). Germline V gene sequence: CDR1 SGHDT, CDR2 YYEEEE. V was pared by 3 bases and J by 4 bases, with 13 bases between. This CDR3 contains 14 residues. The CDR3 region has the DNA TGTGCCAGCAGCTCCCTAGACAGCCCCTATGGCTACACCTTC. It yields the protein CASSSLDSPYGYTF.